This T cell receptor (beta chain) appears in the sequencing data of a study of Graves' ophthalmopathy and Graves' hyperthyroidism. This clonotype was recorded only once. RNA transcripts provided the template for amplifying TCR beta CDR3 regions. The authors performed first-round RT-PCR with HTBI primers and then a second-round multiplex PCR. TCRdb independently ran MiXCR on the multiplex PCR reads; one entry per CDR3 protein. The repertoire has about 1.1 million distinct CDR3 sequences, about 38% of them found once; the top ten carry roughly 10%. The receptor was derived from an adult man with Graves' hyperthyroidism. The sample comprised peripheral blood or thyroid tissue (not recorded which).

This chain's CDR3 is CAANLAPQYQPQHF. CDR3 coding DNA: TGTGCCGCCAACCTGGCCCCTCAGTATCAGCCCCAGCATTTT. The J gene is TRBJ1-5, the V gene TRBV6-5, with D uncertain. CDR3 size: 14 residues. Germline CDR1 and CDR2: MNHEY and SVGAGI. Trimming shortened V by 11 bases and J by 5 bases, and 19 bases separated the two germline ends.